This T cell receptor beta chain was observed in a study of cytomegalovirus exposure and HLA in healthy donors. A remark on this clone: Its antigen is as yet unknown.

General observations from the study: The tendency of first-cohort TCR clusters to co-occur in the 100 to 150 validation repertoires was identified by a subsequent analysis.

The trim removed 5 bases at V and 2 bases at J, leaving 9 bases unmatched. The CDR3 has 15 amino acids. Germline CDR1 reads MDHEN; CDR2 reads SYDVKM. Clones were read by immunoSEQ multiplex PCR, and TCRdb kept only the in-frame ones, dropping some. The data show more than 95,000 clones, with 70% to 90% seen just once and less than 2% held by the top ten. The chain combines TRBV28 with TRBJ2-7; 7 bases are a match to TRBD1. Sequences were obtained from PBMCs. The clonotype was recovered from a woman between 18 and 29 years old in good health and CMV-seronegative. The CDR3 loop reads CASSSIGRGTYEQYF. The CDR3 nucleotides are TGTGCCAGCAGTAGCATTGGCAGGGGGACCTACGAGCAGTACTTC.